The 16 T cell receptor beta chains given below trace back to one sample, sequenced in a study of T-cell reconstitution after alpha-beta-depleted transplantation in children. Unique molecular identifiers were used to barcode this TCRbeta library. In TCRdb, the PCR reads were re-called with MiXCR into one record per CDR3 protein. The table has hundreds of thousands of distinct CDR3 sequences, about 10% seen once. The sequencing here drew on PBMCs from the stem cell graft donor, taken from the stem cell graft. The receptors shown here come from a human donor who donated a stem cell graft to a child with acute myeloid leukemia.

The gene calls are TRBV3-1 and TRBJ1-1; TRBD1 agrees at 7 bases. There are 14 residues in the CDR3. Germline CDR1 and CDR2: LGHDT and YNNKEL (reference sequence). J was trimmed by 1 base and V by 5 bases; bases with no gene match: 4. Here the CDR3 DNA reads TGTGCCAGCAGCTGGGACAGCCAGAACACTGAAGCTTTCTTT. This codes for CASSWDSQNTEAFF.

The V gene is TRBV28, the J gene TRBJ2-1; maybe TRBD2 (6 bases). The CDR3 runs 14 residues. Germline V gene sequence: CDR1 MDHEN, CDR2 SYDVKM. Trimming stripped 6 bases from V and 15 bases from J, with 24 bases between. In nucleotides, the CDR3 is TGTGCCAGCAGGTCCTCCGGCGAGTCGGGGGTCGGGTTCTTC. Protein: CASRSSGESGVGFF. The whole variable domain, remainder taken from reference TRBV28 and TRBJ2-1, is DVKVTQSSRYLVKRTGEKVFLECVQDMDHENMFWYRQDPGLGLRLIYFSYDVKMKEKGDIPEGYSVSREKKERFSLILESASTNQTSMYLCASRSSGESGVGFFGPGTRLTVL.

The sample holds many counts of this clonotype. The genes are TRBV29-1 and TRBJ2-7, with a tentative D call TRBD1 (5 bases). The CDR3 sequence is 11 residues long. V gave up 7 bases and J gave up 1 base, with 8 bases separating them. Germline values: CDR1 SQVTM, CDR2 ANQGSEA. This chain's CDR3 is CSADTSYEQYF. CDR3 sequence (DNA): TGCAGCGCGGACACTTCCTACGAGCAGTACTTC.

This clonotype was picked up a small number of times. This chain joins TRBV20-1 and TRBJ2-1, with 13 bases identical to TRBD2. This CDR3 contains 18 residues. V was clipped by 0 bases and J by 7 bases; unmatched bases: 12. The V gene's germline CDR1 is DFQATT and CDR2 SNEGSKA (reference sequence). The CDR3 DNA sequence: TGCAGTGCTAGAGATACCCGGACTAGCGGGGGCATGTCGAATGAGCAGTTCTTC. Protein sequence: CSARDTRTSGGMSNEQFF.

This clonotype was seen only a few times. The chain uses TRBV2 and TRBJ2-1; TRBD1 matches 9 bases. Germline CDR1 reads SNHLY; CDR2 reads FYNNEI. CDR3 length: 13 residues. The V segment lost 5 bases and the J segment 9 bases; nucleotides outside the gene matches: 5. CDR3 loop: CASSSRQGVEQFF. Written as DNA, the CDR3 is TGTGCCAGCAGTTCTAGACAGGGGGTTGAGCAGTTCTTC.

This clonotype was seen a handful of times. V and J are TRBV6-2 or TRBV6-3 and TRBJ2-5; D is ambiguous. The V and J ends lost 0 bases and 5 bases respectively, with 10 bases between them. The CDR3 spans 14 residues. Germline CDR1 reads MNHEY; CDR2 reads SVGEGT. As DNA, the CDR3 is TGTGCCAGCAGTTACTCCGTTTCCCGGGAGACCCAGTACTTC. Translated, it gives CASSYSVSRETQYF.

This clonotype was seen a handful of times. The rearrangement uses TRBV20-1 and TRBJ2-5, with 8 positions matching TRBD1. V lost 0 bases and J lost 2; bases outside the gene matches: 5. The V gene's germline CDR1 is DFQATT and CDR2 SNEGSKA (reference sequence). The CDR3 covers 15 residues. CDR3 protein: CSAREYRGRQETQYF. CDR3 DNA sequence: TGCAGTGCTAGAGAATACAGGGGGAGACAAGAGACCCAGTACTTC.

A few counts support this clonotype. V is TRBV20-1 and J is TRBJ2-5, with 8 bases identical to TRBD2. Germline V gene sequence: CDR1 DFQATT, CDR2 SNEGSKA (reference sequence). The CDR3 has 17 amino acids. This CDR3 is CSCHGGARRAGGETQYF. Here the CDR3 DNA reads TGCAGCTGTCACGGGGGGGCTCGCCGCGCCGGGGGGGAGACCCAGTACTTC.

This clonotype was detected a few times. CDR3 in DNA: TGTGCCACCAGTGATCCCCGACAGGGGGCCCAGGAGCAGTTCTTC. Translated: CATSDPRQGAQEQFF. The chain joins TRBV24-1 to TRBJ2-1, with TRBD1 matching over 10 bases. The J segment lost 10 bases and the V segment lost 3 bases, leaving 8 bases of the junction unmatched. This CDR3 is 15 amino acids long. Germline CDR1 KGHDR, CDR2 SFDVKD.

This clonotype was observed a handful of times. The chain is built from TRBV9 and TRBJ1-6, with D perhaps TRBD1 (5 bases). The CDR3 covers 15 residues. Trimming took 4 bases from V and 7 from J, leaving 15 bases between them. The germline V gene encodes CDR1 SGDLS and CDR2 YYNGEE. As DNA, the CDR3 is TGTGCCAGCAGCCCGCAGGGCGTCGCCAATTCACCCCTCCACTTT. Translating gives CASSPQGVANSPLHF.

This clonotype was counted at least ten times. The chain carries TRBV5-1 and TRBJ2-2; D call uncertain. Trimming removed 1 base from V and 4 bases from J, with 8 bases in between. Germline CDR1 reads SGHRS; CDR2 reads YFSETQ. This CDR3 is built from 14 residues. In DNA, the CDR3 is TGCGCCAGCAGCTTGCGGGCACCCACCGGGGAGCTGTTTTTT. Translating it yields CASSLRAPTGELFF.

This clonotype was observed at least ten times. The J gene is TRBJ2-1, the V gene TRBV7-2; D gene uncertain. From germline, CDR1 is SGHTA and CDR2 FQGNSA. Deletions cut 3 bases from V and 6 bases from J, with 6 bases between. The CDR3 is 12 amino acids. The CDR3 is CASSFFGNEQFF. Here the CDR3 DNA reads TGTGCCAGCAGCTTCTTCGGCAATGAGCAGTTCTTC.

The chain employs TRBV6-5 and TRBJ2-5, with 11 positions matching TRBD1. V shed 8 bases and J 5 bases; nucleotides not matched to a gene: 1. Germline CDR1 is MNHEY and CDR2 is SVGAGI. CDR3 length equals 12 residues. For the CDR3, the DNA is TGTGCCAGCCGGGACAGGGGGGAGACCCAGTACTTC. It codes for CASRDRGETQYF.

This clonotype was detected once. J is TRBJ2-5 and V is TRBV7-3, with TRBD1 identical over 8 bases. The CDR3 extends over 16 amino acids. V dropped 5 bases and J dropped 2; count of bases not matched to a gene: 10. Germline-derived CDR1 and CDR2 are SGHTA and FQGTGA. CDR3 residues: CASSAQGATGQETQYF. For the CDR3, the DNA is TGTGCCAGCAGCGCCCAGGGGGCGACGGGACAAGAGACCCAGTACTTC.

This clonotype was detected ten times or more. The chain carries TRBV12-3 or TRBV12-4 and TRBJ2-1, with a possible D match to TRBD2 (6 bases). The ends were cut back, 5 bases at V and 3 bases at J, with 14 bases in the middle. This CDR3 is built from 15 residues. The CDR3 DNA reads TGTGCCAGCAGTGCCCAGCTAGCGCTCTACAATGAGCAGTTCTTC. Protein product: CASSAQLALYNEQFF.

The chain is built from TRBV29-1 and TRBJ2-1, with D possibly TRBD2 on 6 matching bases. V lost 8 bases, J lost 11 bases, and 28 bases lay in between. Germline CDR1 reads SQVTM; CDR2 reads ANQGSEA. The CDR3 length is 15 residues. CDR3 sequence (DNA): TGCAGCCTTGCGGGATGGGGAGCGCGGATGCATAAGCAGTTCTTC. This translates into CSLAGWGARMHKQFF.